Below, 8 T cell receptor beta chains from the same sample are listed, as sequenced in a study of shared clonotypes between healthy human individuals. The method was immunoSEQ multiplex PCR; TCRdb's version includes in-frame clones alone and lacks a portion of them. The table lists over 2 million clones, 95% of them singletons. Sequencing input: naive CD4+ T cells sorted from blood. As for subset: CD45RA+ positively selected. These receptors all come from a man younger than 35 in good health.

The chain joins TRBV30 to TRBJ2-3; 7 bases are shared with TRBD2. There are 15 residues in the CDR3. The ends lost 4 bases at V and 4 bases at J; junction bases unmatched: 11. Germline values: CDR1 GTSNPN, CDR2 SVGIG (reference sequence). For the CDR3, the DNA is TGTGCCTGGACTCCCAAGCGGGGAGGTGCAGATACGCAGTATTTT. Encoded protein: CAWTPKRGGADTQYF.

The chain recombines TRBV6-5 with TRBJ1-2; D is perhaps TRBD1 (6 bases). V lost 1 base and J 7 bases, leaving 19 bases between the germline ends. Germline V CDR1 and CDR2: MNHEY, SVGAGI. This CDR3 region has 16 residues. The CDR3 reads CASSYWTMGGSGGYTF. Here the CDR3 DNA reads TGTGCCAGCAGTTACTGGACGATGGGGGGCAGTGGTGGCTACACCTTC.

This rearrangement joins TRBV2 to TRBJ1-5, with a possible D match to TRBD1 (6 bases). CDR1 SNHLY and CDR2 FYNNEI come from the germline V gene. The CDR3 covers 14 residues. The ends were cut back, 11 bases at V and 2 bases at J, with 16 bases in the middle. CDR3 DNA sequence: TGTGCCCAGGGCGAGGGGGAAGGCAATCAGCCCCAGCATTTT. Translation gives CAQGEGEGNQPQHF.

CDR3 DNA sequence: TGTGCCAGCGGAAACCGGGACCTCCGGGTCAATGAGCAGTTCTTC. It encodes CASGNRDLRVNEQFF. V and J are TRBV6-6 and TRBJ2-1; D tentatively fits TRBD1 or TRBD2 (5 bases each). CDR3 size: 15 residues. V gave up 8 bases and J gave up 6 bases, with 20 bases separating them. Germline V lookup: CDR1 MNHNY, CDR2 SVGAGI (reference sequence).

The chain uses TRBV7-2 and TRBJ2-2; D unclear. Germline CDR1 reads SGHTA; CDR2 reads FQGNSA. The CDR3 contains 15 residues. Trimming removed 2 bases at V and 6 bases at J, with 13 bases between. The CDR3 DNA sequence: TGTGCCAGCAGCTTAAGCCACGCAGTACCCGGGGAGCTGTTTTTT. This sequence encodes CASSLSHAVPGELFF.

This chain links TRBV4-2 with TRBJ2-4, with TRBD2 as a possible D gene (5 bases). In germline, CDR1 is LGHNA, CDR2 YNFKEQ. This CDR3 is built from 15 residues. V was trimmed by 5 bases and J by 4 bases, leaving 15 bases between them. CDR3 nucleotide sequence: TGTGCCAGCAGCATCGAAACCCGAGGGAAAAACATTCAGTACTTC. Protein sequence: CASSIETRGKNIQYF.

In DNA form, the CDR3 reads TGTGCCAGCAGCACCCTGGGAACAGGGGGAGGAAACACCATATATTTT. Its protein is CASSTLGTGGGNTIYF. This chain uses TRBV9 with TRBJ1-3; 8 bases agree with TRBD1. V shed 4 bases and J 4 bases; nucleotides not matched to a gene: 10. Germline CDR1 SGDLS, CDR2 YYNGEE. The CDR3 length is 16 residues.

This rearrangement joins TRBV21-1 to TRBJ2-1; the table's D call TRBD2 went unverified against the DNA. TRBV21-1 is a pseudogene segment. The CDR3 totals 15 residues. CDR3 bases: TGTGCCAGCAGCCCGGAGGAAGGGTGCTACAATGAGCAGTTCTTC. This translates into CASSPEEGCYNEQFF.